This passage covers 25 T cell receptor beta chains from one sample sequenced in a study of T cell responses to AZD1222 COVID-19 vaccine. Method: immunoSEQ multiplex PCR; TCRdb's copy keeps in-frame clones and lacks some. The data hold about 210,000 clones, with around 94% observed a single time. This material consisted of peripheral blood, taken 28 days after the second dose of the MenACWY control vaccine. These receptors originate from an adult who received the MenACWY meningococcal vaccine as a control.

The chain is built from TRBV4-2 and TRBJ1-2; possible D gene TRBD1, 6 bases. Trimming removed 1 base from V and 6 bases from J, with 12 bases in between. CDR1 and CDR2 (germline): LGHNA, YNFKEQ. This CDR3 spans 14 amino acids. The CDR3 nucleotides read TGTGCCAGCAGCCAAGCATCCAGGGGAAATGGCTACACCTTC. This codes for CASSQASRGNGYTF.

V usage is TRBV28 and J usage is TRBJ2-5, with 12 bases aligning to TRBD2. The V gene end was trimmed by 6 bases and the J gene end by 7 bases; junction bases not matched to a gene: 12. The CDR3 spans 16 residues. The germline V gene has CDR1 MDHEN and CDR2 SYDVKM. Written as DNA, the CDR3 is TGTGCCAGCAGCCCCGGACTAGCGGGGCCTGAATGGACCCAGTACTTC. Protein product: CASSPGLAGPEWTQYF.

The CDR3, as DNA: TGTGCCAGCAGTTACTCAGGGACAGGGTCCTACGAGCAGTACTTC. Amino acids: CASSYSGTGSYEQYF. The chain uses TRBV6-2 or TRBV6-3 and TRBJ2-7; 9 bases match TRBD1. Germline CDR1 is MNHEY and CDR2 is SVGEGT. The CDR3 length is 15 residues. The V segment lost 0 bases and the J segment 1 base; nucleotides outside the gene matches: 1.

This clone has just one count. The CDR3, as DNA: TGTGCCAGCAGTCGTGGACAGACTTATGGCTACACCTTC. Amino acids: CASSRGQTYGYTF. V is TRBV7-9 and J is TRBJ1-2; weak D call: TRBD1 (6 bases). Trimming pared 6 bases from V and 5 bases from J, leaving 13 bases between. The CDR3 loop spans 13 amino acids. Germline CDR1 SEHNR, CDR2 FQNEAQ (reference sequence).

V gene TRBV27 combines with J gene TRBJ2-7; D uncertain. The CDR3 is 14 amino acids. Trimming took off 5 bases at V and 7 bases at J, with 18 bases between the two ends. Germline V gene sequence: CDR1 MNHEY, CDR2 SMNVEV (reference sequence). CDR3 loop: CASSQYRASGEQYF. DNA of the CDR3: TGTGCCAGCAGTCAGTACCGGGCTTCTGGGGAGCAGTACTTC.

The chain links TRBV10-3 to TRBJ2-2, with D perhaps TRBD2 (5 bases). This CDR3 comprises 14 residues. Trimming shortened V by 3 bases and J by 7 bases, and 12 bases separated the two germline ends. In germline, CDR1 is ENHRY, CDR2 SYGVKD. CDR3 sequence reads: CAISDYRAGGELFF. The CDR3 DNA reads as TGTGCCATCAGTGATTATAGGGCGGGCGGGGAGCTGTTTTTT.

The chain combines TRBV28 with TRBJ1-4, with D tentatively TRBD1 (6 bases). The V gene lost 3 bases and the J gene lost 3 bases, with 20 bases spanning the gap. Germline values: CDR1 MDHEN, CDR2 SYDVKM. The CDR3 has 18 amino acids. CDR3 bases: TGTGCCAGCAGTTTTTGGGACATCAGGGATTCGTCTAATGAAAAACTGTTTTTT. This sequence encodes CASSFWDIRDSSNEKLFF.

The rearrangement links TRBV3-1 (or the pseudogene TRBV3-2) to TRBJ2-5, with 9 bases identical to TRBD2. The CDR3 loop spans 15 amino acids. The junction had 5 bases not matched to a gene; V was cut back by 2 bases and J by 4 bases. Germline lookup yields CDR1 LGHDT and CDR2 YNNKEL (reference sequence). CDR3: CASSQRGRAIETQYF. Here the CDR3 DNA reads TGTGCCAGCAGCCAACGCGGGAGGGCCATAGAGACCCAGTACTTC.

This chain uses TRBV4-3 with TRBJ1-4; 10 bases are shared with TRBD1. Germline V gene lookup returns CDR1 LGHNA and CDR2 YSLEER. CDR3 length equals 16 residues. Unmatched junction bases numbered 6, after V lost 1 base and J lost 7 bases. In nucleotides, the CDR3 is TGCGCCAGCAGCCAAGCCGCGGGACAGGGGAGTGAAAAACTGTTTTTT. It translates to CASSQAAGQGSEKLFF.

This chain links TRBV5-6 with TRBJ1-4; D is unclear. The germline CDR1 and CDR2 sequences are SGHDT and YYEEEE. The V end lost 0 bases, the J end lost 8 bases, and 11 bases lay between the germline ends. The CDR3 loop spans 14 amino acids. CDR3 amino acids: CASSLGQVGEKLFF. In DNA form, the CDR3 reads TGTGCCAGCAGCTTGGGGCAGGTGGGGGAAAAACTGTTTTTT.

The chain recombines TRBV7-9 with TRBJ2-1; TRBD2 matches at 8 bases. Unmatched junction bases numbered 3, after V lost 3 bases and J lost 2 bases. Per the germline V gene, CDR1 is SEHNR and CDR2 is FQNEAQ (reference sequence). This CDR3 contains 15 residues. CDR3 DNA: TGTGCCAGCAGCTTGGGGACTAGTCCCTACAATGAGCAGTTCTTC. Translated: CASSLGTSPYNEQFF.

The chain links TRBV10-3 to TRBJ2-7; no clear D. This CDR3 is built from 11 residues. The germline V gene has CDR1 ENHRY and CDR2 SYGVKD. The germline V and J ends were trimmed by 0 bases and 6 bases, with 3 bases remaining between them. The chain's CDR3 is CAISESVEQYF. The CDR3 nucleotides are TGTGCCATCAGTGAGTCGGTCGAGCAGTACTTC.

This clone was observed a handful of times. V usage is TRBV29-1 and J usage is TRBJ2-3; 8 bases fit TRBD2. The CDR3 totals 15 residues. Germline CDR1 reads SQVTM; CDR2 reads ANQGSEA. V shed 0 bases and J 6 bases; nucleotides not matched to a gene: 8. CDR3 DNA: TGCAGCGTTGAAGATCGGATAGCGGGAATTGATACGCAGTATTTT. Translated, it gives CSVEDRIAGIDTQYF.

This chain connects TRBV11-1 to TRBJ2-7; 9 nucleotides agree with TRBD2. With 2 bases clipped from V and 2 bases from J, the junction kept 1 base outside the gene matches. Germline V gene lookup returns CDR1 SGHAT and CDR2 FQDESV (reference sequence). The length of the CDR3 is 14 residues. The CDR3 DNA follows: TGTGCCAGCAGCTTACAGCGGGGGGCCTACGAGCAGTACTTC. Its translation: CASSLQRGAYEQYF.

This clone was seen a single time. J is TRBJ2-7 and V is TRBV4-3; 10 bases map to TRBD1. The CDR3 sequence is 17 residues long. Germline-derived CDR1 and CDR2 are LGHNA and YSLEER. V was pared by 2 bases and J by 3 bases, with 10 bases of the junction left unmatched. CDR3 residues: CASSQSLAGTGVYEQYF. In DNA form, the CDR3 reads TGCGCCAGCAGCCAATCCCTGGCCGGGACAGGGGTCTACGAGCAGTACTTC.

The chain links TRBV28 to TRBJ2-3; 14 bases are shared with TRBD2. From germline, CDR1 is MDHEN and CDR2 SYDVKM. The CDR3 is 15 amino acids. J lost 6 bases, V lost 5 bases, and 4 bases had no gene match. The DNA for the CDR3 is TGTGCCAGCAGTCCGGGACTAGCGGGAGACGATACGCAGTATTTT. Translated, it gives CASSPGLAGDDTQYF.

The chain carries TRBV28 and TRBJ2-7; TRBD2 is a possible D gene (6 bases). In germline, CDR1 is MDHEN, CDR2 SYDVKM. This CDR3 has 13 amino acids. The germline V and J ends were trimmed by 3 bases and 3 bases, with 9 bases remaining between them. The CDR3 nucleotides are TGTGCCAGCAGTTTGGGGGGTCTCTACGAGCAGTACTTC. Translated: CASSLGGLYEQYF. The complete variable domain, with remaining parts taken from reference TRBV28 and TRBJ2-7, reads DVKVTQSSRYLVKRTGEKVFLECVQDMDHENMFWYRQDPGLGLRLIYFSYDVKMKEKGDIPEGYSVSREKKERFSLILESASTNQTSMYLCASSLGGLYEQYFGPGTRLTVT.

This clone was seen once. The rearrangement joins TRBV28 to TRBJ2-7; D could derive from TRBD1 or TRBD2 (5 bases each). The length of the CDR3 is 13 residues. Germline CDR1 and CDR2: MDHEN and SYDVKM. V gave up 10 bases and J gave up 2 bases, with 15 bases separating them. The CDR3 DNA reads as TGTGCCACTTTCCGGGACGGTCCCTACGAGCAGTACTTC. Encoded protein: CATFRDGPYEQYF. Supplemented by reference TRBV28 and TRBJ2-7, the full variable domain reads DVKVTQSSRYLVKRTGEKVFLECVQDMDHENMFWYRQDPGLGLRLIYFSYDVKMKEKGDIPEGYSVSREKKERFSLILESASTNQTSMYLCATFRDGPYEQYFGPGTRLTVT.

V usage is TRBV9 and J usage is TRBJ1-6; 7 bases map to TRBD1. V gave up 2 bases and J gave up 5 bases; unmatched junction bases: 1. The CDR3 has 14 residues. Per the germline V gene, CDR1 is SGDLS and CDR2 is YYNGEE. The CDR3 reads CASSVQGDNSPLHF. The CDR3 region has the DNA TGTGCCAGCAGCGTCCAGGGGGATAATTCACCCCTCCACTTT.

V is TRBV14 and J is TRBJ2-3; 11 bases line up with TRBD2. Germline CDR1 and CDR2: SGHDN and FVKESK. The V gene end was trimmed by 4 bases and the J gene end by 7 bases; junction bases not matched to a gene: 13. This CDR3 comprises 17 residues. The DNA for the CDR3 is TGTGCCAGCAGCCGTAGCGGGAGGGCCCGGTTTATGAATACGCAGTATTTT. The encoded protein is CASSRSGRARFMNTQYF.

The rearrangement uses TRBV30 and TRBJ1-5; D is uncertain. This CDR3 has 13 residues. V was pared by 1 base and J by 6 bases, with 10 bases between. Germline V gives CDR1 GTSNPN, CDR2 SVGIG (reference sequence). CDR3 bases: TGTGCCTGGAGTGCCGGGGTCGGTCAGCCCCAGCATTTT. This translates into CAWSAGVGQPQHF.

The chain recombines TRBV3-1 (or the pseudogene TRBV3-2) with TRBJ2-2; D is uncertain. V was trimmed by 4 bases and J by 6 bases, leaving 3 bases between them. From germline, CDR1 is LGHDT and CDR2 YNNKEL (reference sequence). This CDR3 is 11 amino acids long. The CDR3 here is CASSRAGELFF. The CDR3 DNA reads TGTGCCAGCAGCCGAGCCGGGGAGCTGTTTTTT.

The chain has TRBV5-4 and TRBJ2-1; D remains unclear. Deletions cut 4 bases from V and 7 bases from J, with 9 bases between. Germline V gene lookup returns CDR1 SGHNT and CDR2 YYREEE (reference sequence). The CDR3 loop spans 12 amino acids. The CDR3 DNA sequence: TGTGCCAGCAGCGAGGTCCTGAATGAGCAGTTCTTC. Translated: CASSEVLNEQFF.

The chain couples TRBV29-1 to TRBJ1-2; tentative D call: TRBD1 (5 bases). There are 14 residues in the CDR3. The V gene's germline CDR1 is SQVTM and CDR2 ANQGSEA. The germline V and J ends were trimmed by 4 bases and 4 bases, with 16 bases remaining between them. The CDR3 sequence: CSVGFRAARYGYTF. As DNA, the CDR3 is TGCAGCGTTGGTTTCAGGGCGGCCCGCTATGGCTACACCTTC.

This chain joins TRBV6-5 and TRBJ1-6, with D unclear. The CDR3 loop spans 15 amino acids. V was cut by 2 bases and J by 10 bases, with 15 bases left in between. Germline V CDR1 and CDR2: MNHEY, SVGAGI. CDR3 nucleotide sequence: TGTGCCAGCAGTTACGGGAGAAGCCCGAGGTCACCCCTCCACTTT. It codes for CASSYGRSPRSPLHF.